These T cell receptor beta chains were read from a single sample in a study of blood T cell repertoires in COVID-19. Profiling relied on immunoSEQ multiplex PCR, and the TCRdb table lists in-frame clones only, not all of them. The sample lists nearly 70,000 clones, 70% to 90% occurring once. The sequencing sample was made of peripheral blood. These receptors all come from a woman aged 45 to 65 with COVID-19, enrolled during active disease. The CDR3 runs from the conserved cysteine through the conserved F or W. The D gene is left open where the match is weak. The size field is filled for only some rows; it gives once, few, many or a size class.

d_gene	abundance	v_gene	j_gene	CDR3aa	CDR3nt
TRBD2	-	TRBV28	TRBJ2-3	CASSPTSGIPSDTQYF	TGTGCCAGCAGCCCCACTAGCGGAATTCCCTCAGATACGCAGTATTTT
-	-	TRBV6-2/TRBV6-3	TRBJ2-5	CASSFANSRGTQYF	TGTGCCAGCAGTTTCGCGAACAGTCGGGGGACCCAGTACTTC
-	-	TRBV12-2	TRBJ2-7	CASRSTGDKSSYEQYF	TGTGCAAGTCGCTCCACCGGGGACAAGAGCTCCTACGAGCAGTACTTC
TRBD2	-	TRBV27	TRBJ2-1	CASSPQAGALFNEQFF	TGTGCCAGCAGTCCCCAAGCGGGAGCTCTCTTTAATGAGCAGTTCTTC
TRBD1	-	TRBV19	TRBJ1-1	CASTLQGGRNTEAFF	TGTGCCAGTACCTTACAGGGGGGGAGGAACACTGAAGCTTTCTTT
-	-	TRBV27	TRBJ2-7	CATRRQGGNEQYF	TGTGCTACGAGACGACAGGGAGGCAACGAGCAGTACTTC
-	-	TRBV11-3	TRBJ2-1	CASSLGQRYNEQFF	TGTGCCAGCAGCTTAGGTCAGCGATACAATGAGCAGTTCTTC
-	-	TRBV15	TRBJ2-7	CATSREGGTASYEQYF	TGTGCCACCAGCAGGGAAGGGGGGACAGCCTCATACGAGCAGTACTTC
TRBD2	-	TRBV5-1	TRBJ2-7	CASSSGTSSNEQYF	TGCGCCAGCAGCTCCGGGACTAGCTCCAACGAGCAGTACTTC
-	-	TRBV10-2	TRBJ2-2	CASRTRTSLRDTGELFF	TGCGCCAGCAGAACCCGGACCTCTCTGCGGGACACCGGGGAGCTGTTTTTT
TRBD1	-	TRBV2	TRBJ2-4	CASRTGQGGIQYF	TGTGCCAGCAGGACGGGACAGGGCGGCATTCAGTACTTC
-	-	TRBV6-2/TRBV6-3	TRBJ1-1	CASSHRRYTEAFF	TGTGCCAGCAGTCATCGCAGGTACACTGAAGCTTTCTTT
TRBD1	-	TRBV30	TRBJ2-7	CAWSPISGQAGREQYF	TGTGCCTGGAGTCCGATTTCGGGACAGGCGGGTCGGGAGCAGTACTTC
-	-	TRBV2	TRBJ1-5	CASRAGQGAGNQPQHF	TGTGCCAGCAGGGCCGGCCAAGGGGCCGGCAATCAGCCCCAGCATTTT
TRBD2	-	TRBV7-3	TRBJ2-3	CASSLAGAGDTQYF	TGTGCCAGCAGCTTAGCGGGAGCGGGAGATACGCAGTATTTT
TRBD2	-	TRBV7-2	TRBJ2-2	CASSSPGLAGGNTGELFF	TGTGCCAGCAGCTCCCCGGGACTAGCGGGAGGAAACACCGGGGAGCTGTTTTTT
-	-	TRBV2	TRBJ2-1	CASSEVGGNEQFF	TGTGCCAGCAGTGAGGTGGGGGGCAATGAGCAGTTCTTC
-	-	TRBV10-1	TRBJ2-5	CASSELMYWATETQYF	TGCGCCAGCAGTGAGTTAATGTATTGGGCAACAGAGACCCAGTACTTC
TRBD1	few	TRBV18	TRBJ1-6	CASSQISGQTYNSPLHF	TGTGCCAGCTCACAGATTTCGGGACAGACATACAATTCACCCCTCCACTTT
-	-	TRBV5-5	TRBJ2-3	CASSQGGTDTQYF	TGTGCCAGCAGCCAAGGCGGGACAGATACGCAGTATTTT
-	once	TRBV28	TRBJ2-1	CASSFYRSRAGEQFF	TGTGCCAGCAGTTTCTATAGGAGCCGCGCCGGTGAGCAGTTCTTC
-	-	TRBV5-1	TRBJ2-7	CASQASIMDEQYF	TGCGCCAGCCAGGCTTCAATAATGGACGAGCAGTACTTC
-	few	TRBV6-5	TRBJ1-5	CASSSSGGYSNQPQHF	TGTGCCAGCAGTTCCTCCGGGGGTTATAGCAATCAGCCCCAGCATTTT
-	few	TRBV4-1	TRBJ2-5	CASSQSTDSRETQYF	TGCGCCAGCAGCCAATCCACGGACTCGCGGGAGACCCAGTACTTC
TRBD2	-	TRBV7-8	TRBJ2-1	CASSLFRSGRAGNEQFF	TGTGCCAGCAGCTTATTTAGAAGCGGGAGGGCGGGGAATGAGCAGTTCTTC
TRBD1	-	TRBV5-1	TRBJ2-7	CASSAHRGSVYEQYF	TGCGCCAGCAGCGCCCACAGGGGGAGCGTCTACGAGCAGTACTTC
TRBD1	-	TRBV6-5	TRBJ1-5	CASSSVTGGSQPQHF	TGTGCCAGCAGTTCGGTTACAGGGGGCAGCCAGCCCCAGCATTTT
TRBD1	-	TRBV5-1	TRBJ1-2	CASSPSRQGANYGYTF	TGCGCCAGCAGCCCTAGCCGACAGGGAGCCAACTATGGCTACACCTTC
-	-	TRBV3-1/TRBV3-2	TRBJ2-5	CASSQSGSRVVGTQYF	TGTGCCAGCAGCCAATCCGGCTCGAGGGTTGTGGGGACCCAGTACTTC
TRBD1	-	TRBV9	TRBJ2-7	CASSPGTGAAYEQYF	TGTGCCAGCAGCCCTGGGACAGGGGCCGCGTACGAGCAGTACTTC
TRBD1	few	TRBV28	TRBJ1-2	CASSQRWTGFGYTF	TGTGCCAGCAGTCAAAGATGGACAGGGTTTGGCTACACCTTC
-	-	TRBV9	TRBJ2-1	CASSVAVYNEQFF	TGTGCCAGCAGCGTAGCGGTCTACAATGAGCAGTTCTTC
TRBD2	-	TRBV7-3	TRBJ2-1	CASSPRGLVYNEQFF	TGTGCCAGCAGCCCTCGGGGACTAGTCTACAATGAGCAGTTCTTC
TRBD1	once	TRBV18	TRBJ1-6	CASSWQGDSPLHF	TGTGCCAGCTCATGGCAGGGGGATTCACCCCTCCACTTT
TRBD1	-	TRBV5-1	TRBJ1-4	CASSLRGQGALTTNEKLFF	TGCGCCAGCAGCTTGAGGGGACAGGGGGCCCTCACAACTAATGAAAAACTGTTTTTT
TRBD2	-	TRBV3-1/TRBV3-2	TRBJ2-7	CASSQVPAGTGGEQYF	TGTGCCAGCAGCCAAGTACCAGCGGGAACGGGGGGGGAGCAGTACTTC
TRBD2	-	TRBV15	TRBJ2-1	CATSRDASGSYNEQFF	TGTGCCACCAGCAGAGACGCTAGCGGTAGTTACAATGAGCAGTTCTTC
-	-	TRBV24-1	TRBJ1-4	CATSDPPPGKLFF	TGTGCCACCAGTGATCCCCCCCCGGGAAAACTGTTTTTT
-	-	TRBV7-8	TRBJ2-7	CASSLTTELYEQYF	TGTGCCAGCAGCTTAACGACAGAACTCTACGAGCAGTACTTC
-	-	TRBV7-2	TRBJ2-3	CASSLQSSTDTQYF	TGTGCCAGCAGCCTTCAGAGTAGCACGGATACGCAGTATTTT
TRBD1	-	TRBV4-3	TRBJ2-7	CASSLGTGGGYEQYF	TGCGCCAGCAGCCTAGGGACAGGGGGAGGCTACGAGCAGTACTTC
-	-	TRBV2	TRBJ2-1	CAGGNSYNEQFF	TGTGCCGGCGGGAACTCCTACAATGAGCAGTTCTTC
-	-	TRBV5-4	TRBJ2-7	CASSRVGRGDEQYF	TGTGCCAGCAGCCGAGTGGGCCGCGGGGACGAGCAGTACTTC
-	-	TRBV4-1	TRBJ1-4	CASSQVGLNEKLFF	TGCGCCAGCAGCCAAGTCGGACTTAATGAAAAACTGTTTTTT
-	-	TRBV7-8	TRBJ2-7	CASSFSSVYEQYF	TGTGCCAGCAGCTTTTCTTCGGTTTACGAGCAGTACTTC
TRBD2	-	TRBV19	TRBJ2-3	CASSLTLAGADTQYF	TGTGCCAGTAGTCTTACACTAGCGGGTGCGGATACGCAGTATTTT
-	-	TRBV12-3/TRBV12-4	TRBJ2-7	CASSQTPAWEQYF	TGTGCCAGCAGTCAGACTCCCGCCTGGGAGCAGTACTTC
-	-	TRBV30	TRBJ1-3	CAWNLGSSGNTIYF	TGTGCCTGGAACTTAGGGAGCTCTGGAAACACCATATATTTT
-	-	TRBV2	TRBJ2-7	CASSPTGLEQYF	TGTGCCAGCAGCCCCACAGGGCTCGAGCAGTACTTC
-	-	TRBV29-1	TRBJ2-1	CSVDTYNEQFF	TGCAGCGTTGACACCTACAATGAGCAGTTCTTC
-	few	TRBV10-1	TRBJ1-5	CASSEAGSNQPQHF	TGCGCCAGCAGTGAAGCGGGGAGTAATCAGCCCCAGCATTTT